What follows are 28 T cell receptor beta chains derived from one specimen sequenced in a study of T cells expressing NK-cell markers. Each CDR3 protein gets one entry in TCRdb, which reprocessed the 5' RACE reads and gives no DNA. In all, the sample yields about 460,000 distinct CDR3 sequences. Sequences were obtained from blood T cells: a sorted CD56 or NKG2C T cell subset, CD4+ or CD8+ T cells, or bulk PBMC T cells (not recorded which). These TCRs come from a woman in her fifties or sixties in good health.

The rearrangement links TRBV12-3 or TRBV12-4 to TRBJ2-5; TCRdb names TRBD2, which stays unverified in the absence of DNA. The CDR3 covers 15 residues. The CDR3 region is CASSQTGTSQETQYF.

This chain uses TRBV29-1 with TRBJ2-7; TCRdb's D call of TRBD1 is untestable without DNA. This CDR3 is built from 17 residues. Germline V gene data show CDR1 as SQVTM and CDR2 as ANQGSEA. The CDR3 sequence is CSVEDPYRDRGMGEQYF.

The chain joins TRBV24-1 to TRBJ2-5; the TRBD2 assignment by TCRdb is unverifiable without DNA. This CDR3 spans 15 amino acids. CDR1 is KGHDR and CDR2 is SFDVKD in the germline V gene. The CDR3 loop is CATSPGTSVQETQYF.

This chain links TRBV5-1 with TRBJ2-2; TCRdb gives TRBD1 as the D gene, but with no DNA this cannot be confirmed. CDR3 length: 16 residues. CDR1 and CDR2 (germline): SGHRS, YFSETQ. CDR3 amino acids: CASSPPGARETGELFF.

The chain combines TRBV10-3 with TRBJ1-1; TCRdb proposes TRBD1, but this gene call is untestable without DNA. The germline V gene encodes CDR1 ENHRY and CDR2 SYGVKD. The CDR3 runs to 13 residues. This CDR3 is CAISEGQPSEAFF.

The V call is TRBV5-1, the J call TRBJ2-1; TCRdb's assignment of TRBD2 cannot be checked, as there is no DNA. The germline gives CDR1 SGHRS, CDR2 YFSETQ. This CDR3 has 18 amino acids. CDR3 in amino acids: CASAKGGLAGVRGNEQFF.

This chain links TRBV28 with TRBJ2-1; TCRdb's D call, TRBD2, is unchecked because there is no DNA. This CDR3 has 16 residues. In germline, CDR1 is MDHEN, CDR2 SYDVKM. The CDR3 spells CASSQTSGGSYNEQFF.

The chain recombines TRBV27 with TRBJ2-7; TCRdb selects TRBD1, and the lack of DNA leaves this call unchecked. Germline V gene sequence: CDR1 MNHEY, CDR2 SMNVEV (reference sequence). The CDR3 is 16 residues long. The CDR3 region is CASSPTWAGASYEQYF.

This rearrangement joins TRBV6-6 to TRBJ2-7; with no DNA, the TCRdb D assignment of TRBD2 cannot be verified. This CDR3 has 13 amino acids. CDR1 is MNHNY and CDR2 is SVGAGI in the germline V gene (reference sequence). The CDR3 loop reads CASSMDFAYEQYF.

The V gene is TRBV7-6, the J gene TRBJ2-1; the D call of TRBD2 rests on TCRdb alone, since no DNA is present to check it. The germline V gene encodes CDR1 SGHVS and CDR2 FNYEAQ. The CDR3 totals 15 residues. The CDR3 protein is CASRKLAEIYNEQFF.

V is TRBV6-5 and J is TRBJ2-3; TCRdb's D call of TRBD2 is untestable without DNA. Germline loops: CDR1 MNHEY, CDR2 SVGAGI. The CDR3 has 18 residues. The CDR3 protein is CASSYSRGSGSISDTQYF.

The rearrangement joins TRBV3-1 to TRBJ1-6. The germline CDR1 and CDR2 sequences are LGHDT and YNNKEL (reference sequence). This CDR3 region has 14 residues. The CDR3: CASSQVSYNSPLHF.

The chain couples TRBV3-1 to TRBJ2-1; the TRBD2 assignment by TCRdb is unverifiable without DNA. The germline V gene has CDR1 LGHDT and CDR2 YNNKEL (reference sequence). The CDR3 length is 15 residues. This CDR3 reads CASSQVSGGPLGQFF.

The CDR3 sequence is CARGRVTYEQYF. The J gene is TRBJ2-7, the V gene TRBV2; TCRdb lists TRBD1, though no DNA is available to test this call. Per germline, CDR1 SNHLY and CDR2 FYNNEI. CDR3 length: 12 residues. Full variable domain (remainder filled in from reference TRBV2 and TRBJ2-7): EPEVTQTPSHQVTQMGQEVILRCVPISNHLYFYWYRQILGQKVEFLVSFYNNEISEKSEIFDDQFSVERPDGSNFTLKIRSTKLEDSAMYFCARGRVTYEQYFGPGTRLTVT.

The rearrangement uses TRBV20-1 and TRBJ2-1; with no DNA, the TCRdb D assignment of TRBD1 cannot be verified. Germline CDR1 reads DFQATT; CDR2 reads SNEGSKA (reference sequence). The CDR3 spans 17 residues. The CDR3: CSASSLGGKVSYNEQFF.

V is TRBV4-1 and J is TRBJ2-6. This CDR3 region has 17 residues. Germline assignment: CDR1 MGHRA and CDR2 YSYEKL. The CDR3 loop is CASSQPGFSSGANVLTF.

The chain is built from TRBV6-5 and TRBJ2-2; TCRdb's D call of TRBD1 is untestable without DNA. The CDR3 has 13 residues. The germline V gene has CDR1 MNHEY and CDR2 SVGAGI. The CDR3 spells CASSLGTRGELFF.

The rearrangement uses TRBV4-1 and TRBJ2-5; the TCRdb D gene call, TRBD2, has no DNA to confirm it. The germline V gene encodes CDR1 MGHRA and CDR2 YSYEKL. The CDR3 sequence is 15 residues long. The CDR3 loop is CASSQDQTPSETQYF.

The gene calls are TRBV7-9 and TRBJ2-1. Germline CDR1 and CDR2: SEHNR and FQNEAQ (reference sequence). This CDR3 contains 15 residues. CDR3 protein: CASSRLLPNHNEQFF.

This rearrangement joins TRBV12-3 or TRBV12-4 to TRBJ2-1; TCRdb calls TRBD1, which cannot be checked without DNA. The CDR3 is made up of 13 amino acids. The CDR3 loop is CASSLRRGDEQFF.

This CDR3 is CASSFPPLGNTEAFF. The gene calls are TRBV12-3 or TRBV12-4 and TRBJ1-1; TCRdb's D call of TRBD1 is untestable without DNA. The CDR3 contains 15 residues.

This chain joins TRBV2 and TRBJ2-3; as DNA is missing, the TRBD1 call by TCRdb cannot be tested. Germline V gene sequence: CDR1 SNHLY, CDR2 FYNNEI. The CDR3 loop spans 15 amino acids. CDR3 in amino acids: CASYQGQRVGNTQYF.

The CDR3 loop reads CASSIGMGGTRTDTQYF. The chain is built from TRBV19 and TRBJ2-3; TCRdb names TRBD1, which stays unverified in the absence of DNA. CDR3 length: 17 residues. The germline V gene has CDR1 LNHDA and CDR2 SQIVND (reference sequence).

The chain recombines TRBV29-1 with TRBJ2-2; TCRdb picks TRBD2, but there is no DNA to check that call. This CDR3 is 14 amino acids long. In germline, CDR1 is SQVTM, CDR2 ANQGSEA. This CDR3 is CSVVRAAGTGELFF.

The chain links TRBV3-1 to TRBJ2-5; the D call from TCRdb, TRBD1, cannot be confirmed without DNA. CDR3 length equals 14 residues. The germline gives CDR1 LGHDT, CDR2 YNNKEL (reference sequence). CDR3 protein: CASSQFTRGETQYF.

This chain connects TRBV2 to TRBJ2-5; the TCRdb call, TRBD1, lacks DNA for checking. The CDR3 has 13 amino acids. CDR1 and CDR2 from the germline V gene are SNHLY and FYNNEI. The CDR3 region is CASRQGAAETQYF.

The J gene is TRBJ2-1, the V gene TRBV20-1. Germline V CDR1 and CDR2: DFQATT, SNEGSKA (reference sequence). CDR3 size: 13 residues. CDR3 loop: CSARGLTYNEQFF.

The chain couples TRBV27 to TRBJ2-1; TCRdb reports TRBD2, a call that lacks DNA to check it against. This CDR3 is 16 amino acids long. Germline V lookup: CDR1 MNHEY, CDR2 SMNVEV (reference sequence). CDR3 in amino acids: CASSPLTSGRYNEQFF.